This T cell receptor beta chain stems from a study of technical replicates of blood from a few donors. CDR1 is MNHEY, CDR2 SVGAGI, per germline. The CDR3 loop spans 14 amino acids. V lost 9 bases and J lost 0, with 15 bases in between. Sequenced by immunoSEQ multiplex PCR; TCRdb stores in-frame clones only, minus some. This table has over 50,000 clones, around 93% appearing once. The specimen sequenced was PBMCs. The sequence was collected from a human donor in good health. Some clones in this sample may be carry-over from other donors' samples. The gene calls are TRBV6-5 and TRBJ2-7; D gene uncertain. CDR3 coding DNA: TGTGCCAGTCGGCCAGGCAGTTACTCCTACGAGCAGTACTTC. Translation: CASRPGSYSYEQYF.